One sample yielded the 10 T cell receptor beta chains listed below, sequenced in a study of long-term antiretroviral therapy in people with HIV. The immunoSEQ assay was v3.0, run at survey level. Generated by immunoSEQ multiplex PCR, the TCRdb table keeps only in-frame clones and is missing some. The table lists about 20,000 clones, 80% to 90% of them singletons. The source material was unsorted PBMCs, sampled 1.9 years after starting antiretroviral therapy. Source of these receptors: a woman between 50 and 59 years old with HIV.

The chain combines TRBV9 with TRBJ2-2, with 11 positions matching TRBD2. Trimming removed 6 bases from V and 6 bases from J; junction bases left unmatched: 7. CDR1 SGDLS and CDR2 YYNGEE come from the germline V gene. The length of the CDR3 is 15 residues. The CDR3 DNA follows: TGTGCCAGCAAACCCGGGACTAGCGGTTCCGGGGAGCTGTTTTTT. This sequence encodes CASKPGTSGSGELFF.

J is TRBJ1-1 and V is TRBV2; D remains unclear. This CDR3 region has 12 residues. V lost 7 bases and J 2 bases, leaving 8 bases between the germline ends. Germline values: CDR1 SNHLY, CDR2 FYNNEI. This chain's CDR3 is CASTPDNTEAFF. CDR3 in DNA: TGTGCCAGCACTCCGGACAACACTGAAGCTTTCTTT.

This rearrangement joins TRBV7-7 to TRBJ2-5; TRBD2 might be the D (6 bases). CDR3 length: 15 amino acids. V lost 1 base to trimming and J lost 3 bases, with 12 bases between them. Germline V gives CDR1 SSHAT, CDR2 FNYEAQ (reference sequence). CDR3 region: CASSLVQSGEETQYF. The CDR3 coding sequence is TGTGCCAGCAGCTTAGTACAATCGGGGGAAGAGACCCAGTACTTC. The full variable domain, with the rest looked up from reference TRBV7-7 and TRBJ2-5, is GAGVSQSPRYKVTKRGQDVTLRCDPISSHATLYWYQQALGQGPEFLTYFNYEAQPDKSGLPSDRFSAERPEGSISTLTIQRTEQRDSAMYRCASSLVQSGEETQYFGPGTRLLVL.

Here the CDR3 DNA reads TGTGCCAGCAGCCGCAGAGGGTACACTGAAGCTTTCTTT. Its translation is CASSRRGYTEAFF. The chain couples TRBV28 to TRBJ1-1; D is uncertain. There are 13 residues in the CDR3. Germline V gives CDR1 MDHEN, CDR2 SYDVKM. The ends were cut back, 6 bases at V and 3 bases at J, with 11 bases in the middle.

This clone occurred a few times. The chain combines TRBV30 with TRBJ1-2; D perhaps matches TRBD1 (5 bases). Germline V CDR1 and CDR2: GTSNPN, SVGIG (reference sequence). V lost 0 bases and J lost 8, with 16 bases in between. The CDR3 extends over 14 amino acids. CDR3 protein: CAWSVPGAEVGYTF. The CDR3 DNA reads as TGTGCCTGGAGTGTACCCGGGGCCGAAGTCGGCTACACCTTC.

The chain couples TRBV11-2 to TRBJ2-7; D possibly uses TRBD1 or TRBD2 (5 bases each). This CDR3 spans 13 amino acids. The germline V gene encodes CDR1 SGHAT and CDR2 FQNNGV. The V end was cut by 5 bases, the J end by 10 bases, with 18 bases between. Written as DNA, the CDR3 is TGTGCCAGCAGCCAGAGCAGGGAGATCGGCCAGTACTTC. It translates to CASSQSREIGQYF. Looking up the rest from reference TRBV11-2 and TRBJ2-7 gives the full variable domain: EAGVAQSPRYKIIEKRQSVAFWCNPISGHATLYWYQQILGQGPKLLIQFQNNGVVDDSQLPKDRFSAERLKGVDSTLKIQPAKLEDSAVYLCASSQSREIGQYFGPGTRLTVT.

As DNA, the CDR3 is TGTGCCTGGAGTGTCTCCGGGTGGGACACTGAAGCTTTCTTT. This encodes CAWSVSGWDTEAFF. The chain employs TRBV30 and TRBJ1-1, with D unresolved. The germline V gene encodes CDR1 GTSNPN and CDR2 SVGIG (reference sequence). This CDR3 comprises 14 residues. V lost 0 bases to trimming and J lost 3 bases, with 11 bases between them.

This clone was detected only a few times. V is TRBV4-2 and J is TRBJ1-2; D gene unclear. Germline CDR1 and CDR2: LGHNA and YNFKEQ. The CDR3 totals 16 residues. V shed 0 bases and J shed 4 bases, with 15 bases lying between them. Here the CDR3 reads CASSQDWGMGPYGYTF. Here the CDR3 DNA reads TGTGCCAGCAGCCAAGATTGGGGTATGGGCCCCTATGGCTACACCTTC.

This sequence joins TRBV5-1 and TRBJ2-5; tentatively, D is TRBD2 (5 bases). V lost 0 bases, J lost 4 bases, and 10 bases lay in between. Germline CDR1 is SGHRS and CDR2 is YFSETQ. The CDR3 sequence is 14 residues long. CDR3 sequence reads: CASSLGGWRETQYF. The CDR3 bases are TGCGCCAGCAGCTTGGGAGGGTGGCGAGAGACCCAGTACTTC.

This chain joins TRBV7-3 and TRBJ2-3; 12 nucleotides agree with TRBD2. The CDR3 spans 18 residues. V dropped 2 bases and J dropped 9; count of bases not matched to a gene: 15. Germline CDR1 SGHTA, CDR2 FQGTGA. As DNA, the CDR3 is TGTGCCAGCAGCTTATGGTCTAGCGGGGGGGGTGCTCAGATGACGCAGTATTTT. Translation: CASSLWSSGGGAQMTQYF.